Listed below are T cell receptor beta chains from one sample, sequenced in a study of blood T cell repertoires in COVID-19. Sequencing used immunoSEQ multiplex PCR; TCRdb keeps in-frame clones, though not all of them. This sample has some 200,000 clones; roughly 80% occur once, and the top ten carry around an eighth. The sequenced material came from peripheral blood. All receptors derive from a man younger than 40 with active or convalescent COVID-19. The CDR3 runs from the conserved cysteine through the conserved F or W. A D gene is named only where the DNA matches it firmly. Clone size is stated in some rows and not others, as once, few, many or a class when expanded.

TRBJ2-7,.,TRBV28,.,CASRQGPLYEQYF,TGTGCCAGCAGACAGGGTCCTCTCTACGAGCAGTACTTC
TRBJ1-2,TRBD1,TRBV6-5,.,CASSYSDSGGYGYTF,TGTGCCAGCAGTTACTCCGACTCAGGGGGCTATGGCTACACCTTC
TRBJ1-2,.,TRBV19,.,CASSRDIREEVGYGYTF,TGTGCCAGTAGTCGAGACATCAGGGAGGAGGTTGGTTATGGCTACACCTTC
TRBJ2-1,TRBD2,TRBV24-1,.,CATSDLAGGAYNEQFF,TGTGCCACCAGTGATTTGGCGGGGGGTGCCTACAATGAGCAGTTCTTC
TRBJ1-3,.,TRBV9,.,CASSPFGQYSGNTIYF,TGTGCCAGCAGCCCCTTCGGACAGTACTCTGGAAACACCATATATTTT
TRBJ1-2,.,TRBV18,.,CASSREKLYGYTF,TGTGCCAGCTCGAGGGAGAAACTATATGGCTACACCTTC
TRBJ2-6,TRBD2,TRBV28,.,CASTPGRRGGEGANVLTF,TGTGCCAGCACCCCCGGGAGGCGGGGGGGCGAAGGGGCCAACGTCCTGACTTTC
TRBJ1-1,.,TRBV9,.,CASSVGTGVNTEAFF,TGTGCCAGCAGCGTAGGCACGGGAGTGAACACTGAAGCTTTCTTT
TRBJ2-3,TRBD1,TRBV27,.,CASSVTGQNADTQYF,TGTGCCAGCAGTGTAACGGGACAGAACGCAGATACGCAGTATTTT
TRBJ2-4,TRBD1,TRBV6-5,.,CASSYSQGGENIQYF,TGTGCCAGCAGTTACTCACAGGGGGGCGAAAACATTCAGTACTTC
TRBJ1-1,.,TRBV28,few,CASRRPREATRAFF,TGTGCCAGCAGGCGCCCCCGGGAGGCGACGAGAGCTTTCTTT
TRBJ2-7,.,TRBV21-1,.,CASFETGQGRVYEQYF,TGTGCCAGCTTCGAGACAGGGCAGGGAAGGGTGTACGAGCAGTACTTC
TRBJ1-2,TRBD1,TRBV12-3/TRBV12-4,.,CASSGTENYGYTF,TGTGCCAGCAGCGGGACAGAGAACTATGGCTACACCTTC
TRBJ1-1,.,TRBV9,.,CASSAEGNTEAFF,TGTGCCAGCAGCGCGGAGGGGAACACTGAAGCTTTCTTT
TRBJ1-5,TRBD1,TRBV18,.,CASSRWSGQGEGQPQHF,TGTGCCAGCTCTCGTTGGTCAGGACAGGGGGAGGGTCAGCCCCAGCATTTT
TRBJ1-1,TRBD1,TRBV7-9,.,CASSEQGDTEAFF,TGTGCCAGCAGCGAACAGGGGGACACTGAAGCTTTCTTT
TRBJ1-5,TRBD1,TRBV27,once,CASTPDRGQPQHF,TGTGCCAGCACCCCGGACAGGGGTCAGCCCCAGCATTTT
TRBJ1-4,.,TRBV7-7,.,CASSHSEKLFF,TGTGCTAGCAGCCACAGTGAAAAACTGTTTTTT
TRBJ2-3,TRBD2,TRBV4-1,.,CASSQEPSGGDTQYF,TGCGCCAGCAGCCAAGAGCCTAGCGGTGGGGATACGCAGTATTTT
TRBJ2-1,TRBD2,TRBV7-3,.,CASSLLAGAGNEQFF,TGTGCCAGCAGCCTACTAGCGGGGGCGGGCAATGAGCAGTTCTTC
TRBJ2-1,TRBD1,TRBV19,.,CASSIKTGGNEQFF,TGTGCCAGTAGTATCAAGACAGGGGGGAATGAGCAGTTCTTC
TRBJ2-7,TRBD1,TRBV12-5,.,CASGFAGTGVSEQYF,TGTGCTAGTGGTTTCGCGGGGACAGGGGTCAGCGAGCAGTACTTC
TRBJ1-3,.,TRBV9,.,CASSPQSSGNTIYF,TGTGCCAGCAGCCCCCAGTCCTCTGGAAACACCATATATTTT